This T cell receptor (beta chain) originates from a study of identical twins. A few counts support this clonotype. The target antigen is unknown. Germline CDR1 DFQATT, CDR2 SNEGSKA (reference sequence). The CDR3 runs 15 residues. V was trimmed by 0 bases and J by 4 bases, leaving 15 bases between them. Everyone who gave samples was a healthy Caucasian. General study results and limits: Insertions were reduced in abundant cord blood beta clonotypes but not in memory repertoires. Models underestimated out-of-frame TCR alpha sharing in monozygotic twins. Analyses of zero insertions could, in part, be confounded by invariant MAIT and iNKT cells.

MiXCR, run by TCRdb on the 5' RACE reads, gives a single entry per CDR3 protein. The data hold 510,000 or so distinct CDR3 sequences, with about 15% observed a single time. This sample was shared with a second study, whose subject was yellow fever vaccine responses in identical twins.

Sequences were obtained from CD4+ T cells sorted from blood. The J gene is TRBJ1-2, the V gene TRBV20-1, with D tentatively TRBD1 (5 bases). The sequence was obtained from a young woman in good health. CDR3 DNA sequence: TGCAGTGCTAGAGATCACGGGGCAAATCCCTATGGCTACACCTTC. It encodes CSARDHGANPYGYTF.